One and the same sample provided the 7 T cell receptor beta chains below, sequenced in a study of shared clonotypes between healthy human individuals (dated by TCRdb to the early 2020s). Library generation was performed with the immunoSEQ multiplex PCR assay. TCRdb holds this immuneACCESS table with in-frame rearrangements only. Some clones are missing; in checked studies, unresolved V genes explain under half, and the rest has no known cause. The sample table records some 2 million clones; roughly 94% of these occur just once. The ten largest clones take up under 1.5% of the sample. CD8 naive samples were CD45RO-negative cells positively selected for CCR7, giving a CD45RA+CCR7+ population that excluded TemRA cells. Material: naive CD8+ T cells sorted from blood. What the cell subset or site label conveys for this sample: CD45RA+CCR7+. The source is a man between 18 and 29 years old in good health.

V gene TRBV5-4 combines with J gene TRBJ2-2, with unresolved D. Trimming shortened V by 0 bases and J by 7 bases, and 13 bases separated the two germline ends. Germline loops: CDR1 SGHNT, CDR2 YYREEE (reference sequence). This CDR3 contains 15 residues. CDR3 residues: CASSLVPEQVGELFF. In DNA, the CDR3 is TGTGCCAGCAGCTTGGTTCCAGAGCAGGTCGGGGAGCTGTTTTTT.

The genes are TRBV7-9 and TRBJ2-5; tentatively, D is TRBD1 (6 bases). The germline CDR1 and CDR2 sequences are SEHNR and FQNEAQ (reference sequence). The CDR3 sequence is 15 residues long. The germline V and J ends were trimmed by 5 bases and 9 bases, with 22 bases remaining between them. CDR3 residues: CASSSPFLRGRAQYF. The CDR3 DNA reads TGTGCCAGCAGCAGCCCATTTCTCAGGGGACGGGCCCAGTACTTC.

CDR3 sequence reads: CASSATGLAGLYEAGELFF. The CDR3 DNA reads as TGTGCCAGCAGCGCCACGGGACTAGCGGGATTATATGAAGCCGGGGAGCTGTTTTTT. J is TRBJ2-2 and V is TRBV11-2; TRBD2 aligns across 13 bases. The V gene's germline CDR1 is SGHAT and CDR2 FQNNGV. The CDR3 sequence is 19 residues long. The V gene end was trimmed by 5 bases and the J gene end by 6 bases; junction bases not matched to a gene: 15.

The chain carries TRBV27 and TRBJ2-3; 7 bases map to TRBD2. This CDR3 is built from 16 residues. After removal of 8 bases from V and 3 bases from J, the junction contained 14 bases not matched to a gene. Per the germline V gene, CDR1 is MNHEY and CDR2 is SMNVEV (reference sequence). CDR3 sequence reads: CASCCGGVVSTDTQYF. The CDR3 DNA reads as TGTGCCAGCTGCTGCGGGGGAGTGGTGTCAACAGATACGCAGTATTTT.

The chain uses TRBV2 and TRBJ2-5; perhaps TRBD1 as D (6 bases). Germline V gene data show CDR1 as SNHLY and CDR2 as FYNNEI. The CDR3 spans 19 residues. V was pared by 8 bases and J by 5 bases, with 33 bases between. The CDR3 nucleotides are TGTGCCAGCGATCAGACGGTCGGTCTGGGAACCTACCAGGGGGAGACCCAGTACTTC. It translates to CASDQTVGLGTYQGETQYF.

The V call is TRBV6-5, the J call TRBJ1-3; 7 bases line up with TRBD1. J gave up 3 bases and V 5 bases, and 7 bases lay outside the gene matches. The CDR3 covers 15 residues. Germline V CDR1 and CDR2: MNHEY, SVGAGI. DNA of the CDR3: TGTGCCAGCAGTGGGGAGGGGGCAGGTGGAAACACCATATATTTT. Amino acid sequence: CASSGEGAGGNTIYF.

This clone was detected only once. CDR3 DNA sequence: TGTGCCAGCACATTCGGGGTTGACAACTCCTACAATGAGCAGTTCTTC. Residues: CASTFGVDNSYNEQFF. The rearrangement joins TRBV13 to TRBJ2-1; D is possibly TRBD2 (5 bases). This CDR3 is built from 16 residues. CDR1 and CDR2 (germline): PRHDT, FYEKMQ (reference sequence). The ends were cut back, 7 bases at V and 0 bases at J, with 16 bases in the middle.